This T cell receptor (beta chain) was obtained from a study of blood T cell repertoires in COVID-19 (dated by TCRdb to 2018 to 2020). About the full investigation: Samples from collaborators originated in the United States, Italy and Spain and spanned both the acute and convalescent phases of COVID-19. The samples were drawn from the first 160 participants of the ongoing ImmuneRACE study and from 1,254 subjects provided by 6 global collaborators. Where available, HLA class I and class II types were taken from metadata supplied by the sample provider and were not determined by assay-based typing. A freely available public database, intended as a resource for researchers studying the immune response to SARS-CoV-2, is where the repertoires were released. Subjects who had been exposed to COVID-19, were actively infected with it, or had recovered from it provided the deeply sampled blood TCRbeta repertoires that made up the dataset. The material from the prospective study consisted of cDNA or gDNA derived from T cells, B-cell-depleted T cells, or PBMCs. Nearly every sample came with metadata listing a de-identified subject ID, COVID-19 status, age in years and sex. Here is what the overall study found, with its caveats: The amount of clinical and demographic metadata varied by source and participant and was provided uncurated.

CDR1 and CDR2 are read off the germline V gene as LGHNT and FRNRAP. Taken from cysteine to phenylalanine, the CDR3 has 17 residues. CDR3 DNA only is kept here, 51 bases in frame from base 1. Trimming accounts for 0 bases at V and 4 bases at J, while the number of junction bases matched to no gene is 7. The immunoSEQ Assay, a bias-controlled multiplex PCR, was used to amplify TCRbeta CDR3 regions from genomic DNA. The source study handled its data this way. Within the assay, amplification of reference gene primers was used to estimate how many nucleated cells each sample contained. To quantify the absolute abundance of each unique TCRbeta CDR3 rearrangement, sequence reads were collapsed and filtered. For each sample, productive Simpson clonality was calculated as the square root of Simpson's diversity index over productive rearrangements. TCRdb carries this immuneACCESS record with in-frame sequences only. Its versions omit some clonotypes, under half of them owing to an unresolved V gene in the studies checked, with the rest unexplained. V and J calls and clone size are those listed in that table; D and trimming were worked out from the DNA. The sample profile shows about 140,000 clones; around 82% of them were found once. About 4% of the sample rests with the top ten.

On this clone: Its cognate antigen has yet to be identified. No qualities accompany the bases; no much larger clone lies one base away.

Each collaborating institution followed its own protocols to collect whole blood in K2EDTA tubes. Collaborator samples were shipped for TCRbeta analysis as frozen whole blood, isolated PBMCs, or DNA extracted from either sample type. The V gene is TRBV12-5 and the J gene is TRBJ2-1, with 9 central nucleotides matching TRBD2. Sequenced material: peripheral blood. This TCR came from a man aged 60 to 75 with acute or convalescent COVID-19. The CDR3 loop reads CASGLVRPSGDYNEQFF. The DNA reads as follows: TGTGCTAGTGGTTTGGTGCGGCCTAGCGGGGATTACAATGAGCAGTTCTTC. Beyond the CDR3, the reference TRBV12-5 and TRBJ2-1 genes provide the residues; the full variable domain reads: DARVTQTPRHKVTEMGQEVTMRCQPILGHNTVFWYRQTMMQGLELLAYFRNRAPLDDSGMPKDRFSAEMPDATLATLKIQPSEPRDSAVYFCASGLVRPSGDYNEQFFGPGTRLTVL.